This entry features one TCR beta chain sequence. As yet, its antigen is unknown. The data are from a study of cytomegalovirus exposure and HLA in healthy donors. Broader study findings: With later analysis, a missense DCLRE1C variant became linked to TCR beta V- and J-gene trimming. The study labeled 180 or so TCR beta chains cytomegalovirus-associated. Sequencing had likely introduced a cluster of highly shared sequence variants as an artifact.

Healthy donors of bone marrow made up the group. CDR3 length: 14 amino acids. The V gene lost 1 base and the J gene lost 3 bases, with 7 bases spanning the gap. In germline, CDR1 is SGHDN, CDR2 FVKESK. Vbeta (60) and Jbeta (13) primers were used in the PCR. Repertoires were generated with immunoSEQ multiplex PCR, while TCRdb's copy carries only in-frame clones and drops some. The sample shows some 120,000 clones, around 77% of them seen only once. The sample comprised PBMCs. The chain employs TRBV14 and TRBJ2-1; D is undetermined. The TCR originated in a young man in good health and CMV-seropositive. The CDR3 protein is CASSQGLFYNEQFF. The CDR3 DNA reads as TGTGCCAGCAGCCAAGGACTTTTCTACAATGAGCAGTTCTTC.